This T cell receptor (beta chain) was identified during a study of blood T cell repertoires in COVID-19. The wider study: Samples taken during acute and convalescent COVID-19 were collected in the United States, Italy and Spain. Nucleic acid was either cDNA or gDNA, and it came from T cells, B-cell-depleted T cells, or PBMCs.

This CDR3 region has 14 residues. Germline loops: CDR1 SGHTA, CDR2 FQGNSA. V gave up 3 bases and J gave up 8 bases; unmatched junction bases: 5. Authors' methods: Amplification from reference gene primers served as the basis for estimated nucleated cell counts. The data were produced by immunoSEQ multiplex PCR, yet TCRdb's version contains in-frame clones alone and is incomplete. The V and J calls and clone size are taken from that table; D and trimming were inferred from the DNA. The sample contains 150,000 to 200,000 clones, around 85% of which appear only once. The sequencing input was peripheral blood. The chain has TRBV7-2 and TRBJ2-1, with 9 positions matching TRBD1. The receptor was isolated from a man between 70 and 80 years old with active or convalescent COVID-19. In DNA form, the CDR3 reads TGTGCCAGCAGCTTTTCCCGGGACAGGGATGAGCAGTTCTTC. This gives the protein CASSFSRDRDEQFF.